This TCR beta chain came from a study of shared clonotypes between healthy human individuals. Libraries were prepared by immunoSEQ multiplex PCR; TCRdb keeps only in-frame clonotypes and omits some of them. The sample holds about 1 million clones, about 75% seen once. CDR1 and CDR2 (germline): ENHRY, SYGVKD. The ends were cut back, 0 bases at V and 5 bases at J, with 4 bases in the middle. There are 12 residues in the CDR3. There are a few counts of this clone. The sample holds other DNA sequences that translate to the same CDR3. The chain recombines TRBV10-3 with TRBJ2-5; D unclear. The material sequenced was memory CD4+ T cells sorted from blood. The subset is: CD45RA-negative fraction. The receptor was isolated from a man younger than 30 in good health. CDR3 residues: CAISESAETQYF. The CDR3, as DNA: TGTGCCATCAGTGAGTCGGCGGAGACCCAGTACTTC.